The clone carrying this T cell receptor (beta chain) was recorded a few times. As yet, its antigen is unknown. Every single donor gave one heparinised blood draw, and these averaged around 0.12 L. This entry comes from a study of beta chain features in type 1 diabetes. Study-wide findings and caveats: A definitive answer on HLA type influencing TCRB rearrangement was not reached here. Researchers reported that naive, central memory and Treg TCRB repertoires appeared more similar in patients than in healthy donors. For Type 1 diabetes patients, all four CD4+ subsets carried TCRB CDR3s that were moderately but significantly shorter.

The study reverse transcribed the entire isolated RNA, so it sequenced expressed TCRB transcripts. Naive, central memory and regulatory T cell samples produced a mean of about 4 million reads. Method: immunoSEQ multiplex PCR; TCRdb's copy keeps in-frame clones and lacks some. In the table there are about 45,000 clones, approximately 68% of which are singletons. The V gene's germline CDR1 is ENHRY and CDR2 SYGVKD. Deletions cut 3 bases from V and 6 bases from J, with 14 bases between. CDR3 length: 14 amino acids. The receptor's source is a young woman with type 1 diabetes. Sequenced: Tregs from blood. The chain carries TRBV10-3 and TRBJ1-2; no clear D. DNA of the CDR3: TGTGCCATCAGTGAAGGCAGGATTACCCATGGCTACACCTTC. Translation: CAISEGRITHGYTF.